Listed below are T cell receptor beta chains from one sample, sequenced in a study of shared clonotypes between healthy human individuals. Generated by immunoSEQ multiplex PCR, the TCRdb table keeps only in-frame clones and is missing some. The sample lists over a million clones; 95% to 99% were seen once. Sequencing was performed on naive CD4+ T cells sorted from blood. These TCRs come from a man in his thirties or forties in good health. CDR3s include the opening cysteine and the closing phenylalanine or tryptophan. D genes are given only for firm matches. Rows may omit the clone size; those that give it use once, few, many or a size class.

. TRBJ2-2 . TRBV15 TGTGCCACCAGCAGAGAAGGACAGTACACCGGGGAGCTGTTTTTT CATSREGQYTGELFF
. TRBJ2-7 . TRBV7-8 TGTGCCAGCAGCTTAGAGGCCAGGGGATACTACGAGCAGTACTTC CASSLEARGYYEQYF
. TRBJ2-6 TRBD1 TRBV28 TGTGCCAGCAGCCCGGGACAGGGGCAAAACGTCCTGACTTTC CASSPGQGQNVLTF
. TRBJ2-3 TRBD2 TRBV19 TGTGCCAGTAGTGACTGGACTAGCCGGTTTTCGGGTACGCAGTATTTT CASSDWTSRFSGTQYF
. TRBJ2-1 . TRBV19 TGTGCCAGTAGCACCAGGGGATACAATGAGCAGTTCTTC CASSTRGYNEQFF
. TRBJ2-5 TRBD1 TRBV6-6 TGTGCCAGCAGTTACAGGCAGGGGGCGTGGGAGACCCAGTACTTC CASSYRQGAWETQYF
. TRBJ2-1 TRBD1 TRBV20-1 TGCAAAGGACAGGGAAATGAGCAGTTCTTC CKGQGNEQFF
. TRBJ1-1 . TRBV7-2 TGTGCCAGCAGCCTGCGGGGCGGGGGCACTGAAGCTTTCTTT CASSLRGGGTEAFF
. TRBJ1-2 TRBD1 TRBV7-2 TGTGCCAGCAGTTATAATCCGACAGGGGGCTCAGACTACACCTTC CASSYNPTGGSDYTF
. TRBJ2-1 . TRBV18 TGTGCCAGCTCACCACCCGGGGGAGAGCAGTTCTTC CASSPPGGEQFF
once TRBJ2-7 . TRBV5-1 TGCGCCAGCAAAAGGGCAGGGTCCTACGAGCAGTACTTC CASKRAGSYEQYF
. TRBJ2-2 TRBD1 TRBV5-1 TGCGCCAGCAGCATCGGACAGGGTGGAGTTCTTACCGGGGAGCTGTTTTTT CASSIGQGGVLTGELFF
. TRBJ2-1 TRBD1 TRBV18 TGTGCCAGCTCACCCAGAGGGACAGGGGGTTTTTACAATGAGCAGTTCTTC CASSPRGTGGFYNEQFF
. TRBJ2-5 TRBD2 TRBV13 TGTGCCAGCAGCTCAGGGACTAGCGGGAGGGGCGGGACCCAGTACTTC CASSSGTSGRGGTQYF
. TRBJ1-1 . TRBV15 TGTGCCACCAGCCTAGGTCGTCGCACTGAAGCTTTCTTT CATSLGRRTEAFF
. TRBJ1-4 . TRBV10-1 TGCGCCAGCAGTCGAGGTTCCTCGGGAGAAAAACTGTTTTTT CASSRGSSGEKLFF
. TRBJ2-6 . TRBV19 TGTGCCAGTAGTAAATGGACAGGGCTTAGCGGGTCTGGGGCCAACGTCCTGACTTTC CASSKWTGLSGSGANVLTF
. TRBJ2-1 TRBD2 TRBV28 TGTGCCAGCACGCTAGCGGGAGGCGTAGATGAGCAGTTCTTC CASTLAGGVDEQFF
. TRBJ2-7 . TRBV4-1 TGCGCCAGCAGCCAGGGGTTTGGCTACGAGCAGTACTTC CASSQGFGYEQYF
. TRBJ2-5 TRBD2 TRBV10-3 TGTGCCACGACCGGGACTAGTAAAGAGACCCAGTACTTC CATTGTSKETQYF
. TRBJ1-4 . TRBV5-1 TGCGCCAGCAGCTTTGGCCCCGAGGAGGGAAAACTGTTTTTT CASSFGPEEGKLFF
. TRBJ2-2 . TRBV2 TGTGCCAGCAGTGAAAAAATAGCGGGACAGACGGAGCTGTTTTTT CASSEKIAGQTELFF
. TRBJ2-1 . TRBV6-5 TGTGCCAGCAGTTACTCATCACTAGGGGGTAATGAGCAGTTCTTC CASSYSSLGGNEQFF
. TRBJ2-7 . TRBV5-1 TGCGCCAGCAGCTTGGACTCACTAACCAGCCTCGAGCAGTACTTC CASSLDSLTSLEQYF
. TRBJ2-2 TRBD2 TRBV19 TGTGCCAACCTGGACCGGGACTACCCGAACACCGGGGAGCTGTTTTTT CANLDRDYPNTGELFF
. TRBJ2-3 TRBD2 TRBV6-1 TGTGCCAGCAGTGGACGGACTAGCCCGGCAGATACGCAGTATTTT CASSGRTSPADTQYF
. TRBJ2-5 . TRBV19 TGTGGATGGGGGACGGACACGTACCAAGAGACCCAGTACTTC CGWGTDTYQETQYF
. TRBJ1-1 . TRBV6-5 TGTGCCAGCAGTTACTCGTGGGGTAACACTGAAGCTTTCTTT CASSYSWGNTEAFF
. TRBJ2-7 . TRBV11-3 TGTGCCAGCAGCATAGGGGGAGTCTCCTACGAGCAGTACTTC CASSIGGVSYEQYF
. TRBJ1-2 . TRBV9 TGTGCCAGCAGCGCCCATCCCGGGGGCGGGTATGGCTACACCTTC CASSAHPGGGYGYTF
. TRBJ2-1 . TRBV6-5 TGTGCCAGCAGTTACCCTGGGTTCGGGCGATACAATGAGCAGTTCTTC CASSYPGFGRYNEQFF
once TRBJ2-1 . TRBV29-1 TGCAGCGTCGTTGTTCCATTCCGAGCGGACAATGAGCAGTTCTTC CSVVVPFRADNEQFF
. TRBJ1-5 . TRBV9 TGTGCCAGCAGCGTAGGGGGTTATAGCAATCAGCCCCAGCATTTT CASSVGGYSNQPQHF
. TRBJ2-7 . TRBV9 TGTGCCAGCAGCGTAGGTGGTAGCGGCTACGAGCAGTACTTC CASSVGGSGYEQYF
once TRBJ2-6 . TRBV9 TGTGCCAGCAGCGTAGTTCTATCTGGGGCCAACGTCCTGACTTTC CASSVVLSGANVLTF
. TRBJ2-7 . TRBV20-1 TGCAGCAGGGGCCTAGCGAACCAGCAGTACTTC CSRGLANQQYF
. TRBJ2-3 TRBD2 TRBV5-1 TGCGCCAGCAGCCTGCCCAGCGGGAGTGAGGATACGCAGTATTTT CASSLPSGSEDTQYF
. TRBJ1-1 . TRBV9 TGTGCCAGCAGCGTTAACCCGACAGAATCTGAAGCTTTCTTT CASSVNPTESEAFF
. TRBJ1-2 . TRBV2 TGTGCCAGCAGTTATTTGACGAGAAGCTATGGCTACACCTTC CASSYLTRSYGYTF
. TRBJ2-1 TRBD1 TRBV14 TGTGCCAGCAGTACAACCGGTGGGACAGGGCTCAATGAGCAGTTCTTC CASSTTGGTGLNEQFF
. TRBJ1-2 . TRBV6-1 TGTGCCAGCAGGGTAGACAGGAACTATGGCTACACCTTC CASRVDRNYGYTF